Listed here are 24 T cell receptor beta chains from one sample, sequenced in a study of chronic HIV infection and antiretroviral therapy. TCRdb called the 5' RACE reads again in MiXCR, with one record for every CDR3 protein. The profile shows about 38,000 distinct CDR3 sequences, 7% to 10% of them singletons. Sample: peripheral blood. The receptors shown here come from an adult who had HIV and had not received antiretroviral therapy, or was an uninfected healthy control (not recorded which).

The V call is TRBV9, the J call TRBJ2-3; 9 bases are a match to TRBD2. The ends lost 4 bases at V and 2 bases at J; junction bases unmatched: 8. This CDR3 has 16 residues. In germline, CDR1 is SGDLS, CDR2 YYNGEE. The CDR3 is CASSPDAGGYTDTQYF. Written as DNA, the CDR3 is TGTGCCAGCAGCCCCGACGCGGGAGGGTACACAGATACGCAGTATTTT.

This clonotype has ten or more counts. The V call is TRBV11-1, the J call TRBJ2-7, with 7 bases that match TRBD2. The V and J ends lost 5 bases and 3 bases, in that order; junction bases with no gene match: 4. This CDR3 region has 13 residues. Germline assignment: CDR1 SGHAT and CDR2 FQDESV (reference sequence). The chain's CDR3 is CASSVGLHYEQYF. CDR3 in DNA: TGTGCCAGCAGCGTGGGACTACACTACGAGCAGTACTTC.

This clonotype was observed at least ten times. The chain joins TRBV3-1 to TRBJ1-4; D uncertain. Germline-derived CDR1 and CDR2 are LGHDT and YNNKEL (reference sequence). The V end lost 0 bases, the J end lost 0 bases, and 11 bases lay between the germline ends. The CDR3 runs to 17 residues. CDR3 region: CASSQDLRITTNEKLFF. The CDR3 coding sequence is TGTGCCAGCAGCCAAGATCTGCGAATCACAACTAATGAAAAACTGTTTTTT.

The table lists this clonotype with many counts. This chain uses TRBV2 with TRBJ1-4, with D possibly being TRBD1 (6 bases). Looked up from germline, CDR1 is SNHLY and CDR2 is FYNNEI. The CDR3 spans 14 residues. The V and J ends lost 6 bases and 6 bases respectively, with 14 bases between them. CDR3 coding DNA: TGTGCCAGCAGGGCGACAGGCGTCCATGAAAAACTGTTTTTT. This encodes CASRATGVHEKLFF.

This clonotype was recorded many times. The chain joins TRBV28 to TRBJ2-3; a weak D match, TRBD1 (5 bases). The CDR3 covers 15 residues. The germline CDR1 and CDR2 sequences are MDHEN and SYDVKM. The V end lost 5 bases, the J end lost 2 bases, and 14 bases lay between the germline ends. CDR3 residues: CASSPSDTSTDTQYF. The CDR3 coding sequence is TGTGCCAGCAGTCCGTCGGACACCTCCACAGATACGCAGTATTTT.

The CDR3 protein is CASSFSDVSYEQYF. In DNA form, the CDR3 reads TGTGCCAGCAGCTTCTCGGACGTATCCTACGAGCAGTACTTC. V and J are TRBV9 and TRBJ2-7; D call uncertain. Trimming pared 4 bases from V and 1 base from J, leaving 12 bases between. CDR3 length: 14 residues. CDR1 is SGDLS, CDR2 YYNGEE, per germline. The variable domain in full, completed from reference TRBV9 and TRBJ2-7, reads DSGVTQTPKHLITATGQRVTLRCSPRSGDLSVYWYQQSLDQGLQFLIQYYNGEERAKGNILERFSAQQFPDLHSELNLSSLELGDSALYFCASSFSDVSYEQYFGPGTRLTVT.

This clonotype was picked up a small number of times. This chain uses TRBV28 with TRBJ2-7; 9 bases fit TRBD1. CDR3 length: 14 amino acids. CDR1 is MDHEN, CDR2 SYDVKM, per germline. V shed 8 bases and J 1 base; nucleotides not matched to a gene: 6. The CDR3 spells CASRGTGRSYEQYF. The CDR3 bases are TGTGCCAGCCGGGGGACAGGGAGGTCCTACGAGCAGTACTTC. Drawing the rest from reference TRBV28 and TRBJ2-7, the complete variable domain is DVKVTQSSRYLVKRTGEKVFLECVQDMDHENMFWYRQDPGLGLRLIYFSYDVKMKEKGDIPEGYSVSREKKERFSLILESASTNQTSMYLCASRGTGRSYEQYFGPGTRLTVT.

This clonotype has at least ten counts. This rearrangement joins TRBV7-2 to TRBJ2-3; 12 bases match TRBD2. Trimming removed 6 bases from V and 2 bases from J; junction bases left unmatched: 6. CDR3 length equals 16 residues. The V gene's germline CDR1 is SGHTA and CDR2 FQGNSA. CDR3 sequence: CASSPTSGSNTDTQYF. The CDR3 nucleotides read TGTGCCAGCAGTCCGACTAGCGGGAGTAACACAGATACGCAGTATTTT.

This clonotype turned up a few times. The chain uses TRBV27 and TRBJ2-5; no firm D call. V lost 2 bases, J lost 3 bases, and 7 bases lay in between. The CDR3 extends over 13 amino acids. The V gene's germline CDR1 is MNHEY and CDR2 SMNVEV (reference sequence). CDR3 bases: TGTGCCAGCAGTTTAAGGGAAGAAGAGACCCAGTACTTC. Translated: CASSLREEETQYF.

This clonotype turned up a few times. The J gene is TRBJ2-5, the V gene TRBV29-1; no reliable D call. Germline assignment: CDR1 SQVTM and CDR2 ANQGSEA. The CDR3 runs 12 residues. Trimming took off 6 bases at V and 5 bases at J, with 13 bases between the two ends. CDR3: CSVLRSQETQYF. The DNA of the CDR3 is TGCAGCGTCCTTCGGAGCCAGGAGACCCAGTACTTC. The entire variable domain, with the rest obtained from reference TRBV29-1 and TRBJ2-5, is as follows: SAVISQKPSRDICQRGTSLTIQCQVDSQVTMMFWYRQQPGQSLTLIATANQGSEATYESGFVIDKFPISRPNLTFSTLTVSNMSPEDSSIYLCSVLRSQETQYFGPGTRLLVL.

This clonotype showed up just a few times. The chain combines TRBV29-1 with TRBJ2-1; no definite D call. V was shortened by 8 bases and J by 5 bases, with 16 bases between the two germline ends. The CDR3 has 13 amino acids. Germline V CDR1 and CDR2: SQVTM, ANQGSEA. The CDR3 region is CSTRTAVDNEQFF. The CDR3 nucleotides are TGCAGCACCCGAACGGCGGTAGACAATGAGCAGTTCTTC.

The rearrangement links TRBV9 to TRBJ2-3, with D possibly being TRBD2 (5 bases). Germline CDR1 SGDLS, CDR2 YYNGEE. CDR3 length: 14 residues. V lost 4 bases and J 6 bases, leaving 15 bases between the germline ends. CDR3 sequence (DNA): TGTGCCAGCAGCATACGGGATTCGGTCGATACGCAGTATTTT. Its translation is CASSIRDSVDTQYF.

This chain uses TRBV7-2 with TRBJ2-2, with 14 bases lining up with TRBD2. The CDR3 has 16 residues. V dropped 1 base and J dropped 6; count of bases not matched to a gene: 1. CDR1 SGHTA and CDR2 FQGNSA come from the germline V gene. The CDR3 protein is CASSLGGLAGAGELFF. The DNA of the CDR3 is TGTGCCAGCAGCTTAGGGGGACTAGCGGGAGCCGGGGAGCTGTTTTTT. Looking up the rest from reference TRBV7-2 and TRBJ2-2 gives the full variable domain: GAGVSQSPSNKVTEKGKDVELRCDPISGHTALYWYRQSLGQGLEFLIYFQGNSAPDKSGLPSDRFSAERTGGSVSTLTIQRTQQEDSAVYLCASSLGGLAGAGELFFGEGSRLTVL.

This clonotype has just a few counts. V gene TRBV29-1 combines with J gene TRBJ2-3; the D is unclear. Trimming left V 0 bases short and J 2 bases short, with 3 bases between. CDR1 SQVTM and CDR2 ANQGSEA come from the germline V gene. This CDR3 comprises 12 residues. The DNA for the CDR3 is TGCAGCGTTGAAGACCTCACAGATACGCAGTATTTT. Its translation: CSVEDLTDTQYF.

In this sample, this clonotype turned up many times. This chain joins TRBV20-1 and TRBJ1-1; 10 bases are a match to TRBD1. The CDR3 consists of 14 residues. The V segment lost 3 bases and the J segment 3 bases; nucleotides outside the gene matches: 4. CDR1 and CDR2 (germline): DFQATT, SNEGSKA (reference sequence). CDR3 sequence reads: CSARTGGSYTEAFF. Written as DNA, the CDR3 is TGCAGTGCTAGGACAGGGGGCTCTTACACTGAAGCTTTCTTT.

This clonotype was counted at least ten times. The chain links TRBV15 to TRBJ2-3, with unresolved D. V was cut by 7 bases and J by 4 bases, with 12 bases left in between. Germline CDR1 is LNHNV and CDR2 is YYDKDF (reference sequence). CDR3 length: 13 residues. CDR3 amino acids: CATTVRQADTQYF. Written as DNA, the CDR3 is TGTGCCACCACCGTGAGACAAGCAGATACGCAGTATTTT.

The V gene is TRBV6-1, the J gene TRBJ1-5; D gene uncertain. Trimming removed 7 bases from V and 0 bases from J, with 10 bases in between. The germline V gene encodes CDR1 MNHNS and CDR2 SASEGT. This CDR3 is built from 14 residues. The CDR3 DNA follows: TGTGCCAGCACGAGGCTATATAGCAATCAGCCCCAGCATTTT. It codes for CASTRLYSNQPQHF.

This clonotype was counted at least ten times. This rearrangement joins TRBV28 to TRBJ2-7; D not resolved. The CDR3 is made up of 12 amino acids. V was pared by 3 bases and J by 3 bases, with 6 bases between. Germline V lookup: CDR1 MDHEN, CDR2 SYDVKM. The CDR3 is CASSLPVYEQYF. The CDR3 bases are TGTGCCAGCAGTTTGCCAGTCTACGAGCAGTACTTC.

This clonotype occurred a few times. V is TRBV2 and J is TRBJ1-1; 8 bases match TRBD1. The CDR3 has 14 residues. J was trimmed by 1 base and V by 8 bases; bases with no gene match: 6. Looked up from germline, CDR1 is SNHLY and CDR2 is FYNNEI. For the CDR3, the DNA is TGTGCCAGCTCCCCCGGGACAGGGAACACTGAAGCTTTCTTT. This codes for CASSPGTGNTEAFF.

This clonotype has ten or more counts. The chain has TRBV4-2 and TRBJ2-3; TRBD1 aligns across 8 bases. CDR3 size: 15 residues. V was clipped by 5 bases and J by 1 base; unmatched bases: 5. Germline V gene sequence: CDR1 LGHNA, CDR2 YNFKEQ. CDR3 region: CASSYGTGGTDTQYF. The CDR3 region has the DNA TGTGCCAGCAGCTACGGGACAGGAGGCACAGATACGCAGTATTTT.

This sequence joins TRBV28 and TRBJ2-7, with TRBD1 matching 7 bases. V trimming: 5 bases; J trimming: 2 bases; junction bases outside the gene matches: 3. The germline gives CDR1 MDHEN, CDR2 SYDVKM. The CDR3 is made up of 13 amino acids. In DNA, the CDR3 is TGTGCCAGCAGTCGAGGGACAGCCTACGAGCAGTACTTC. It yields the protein CASSRGTAYEQYF.

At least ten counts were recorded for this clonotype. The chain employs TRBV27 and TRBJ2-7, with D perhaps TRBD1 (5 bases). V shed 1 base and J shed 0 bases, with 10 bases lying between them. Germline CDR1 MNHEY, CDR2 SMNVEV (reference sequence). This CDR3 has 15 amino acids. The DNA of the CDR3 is TGTGCCAGCAGTTTATACGCCAGGGCCTCCTACGAGCAGTACTTC. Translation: CASSLYARASYEQYF.

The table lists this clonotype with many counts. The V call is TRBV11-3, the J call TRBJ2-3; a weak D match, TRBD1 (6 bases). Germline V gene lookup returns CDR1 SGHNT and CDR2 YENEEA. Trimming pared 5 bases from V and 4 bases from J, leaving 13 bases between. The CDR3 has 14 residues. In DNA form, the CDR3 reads TGTGCCAGCAGCCCCCGAGGGGGTCCAGATACGCAGTATTTT. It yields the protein CASSPRGGPDTQYF.

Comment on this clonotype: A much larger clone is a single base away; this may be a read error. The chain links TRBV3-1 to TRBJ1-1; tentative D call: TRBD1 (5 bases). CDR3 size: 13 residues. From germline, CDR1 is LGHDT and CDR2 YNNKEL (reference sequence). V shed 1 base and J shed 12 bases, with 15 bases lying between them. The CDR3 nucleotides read TGTGCCAGCAGCCAAGGAGGGGCGGGCCAAACTTTCTTT. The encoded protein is CASSQGGAGQTFF.